The 6 T cell receptor beta chains in this list originate from one sample, sequenced in a study of T-cell reconstitution after alpha-beta-depleted transplantation in children. The library targeted TCRbeta and was prepared with unique molecular identifiers. TCRdb redid the calling of the PCR reads with MiXCR, one entry per CDR3 protein. The sample comprises around 450,000 distinct CDR3 sequences, more than 9% of which are singletons, and about 2.1% rests with the top ten. Sequenced material: PBMCs, taken before TCRalphabeta/CD19-depleted stem cell transplant. The receptors were sampled from a child younger than 10 with inherited bone marrow failure, due to receive a stem cell transplant.

In this sample, this clonotype turned up a few times. The rearrangement joins TRBV28 to TRBJ2-7; either TRBD1 or TRBD2 may fit D (5 bases each). Trimming removed 1 base from V and 2 bases from J, with 15 bases in between. Germline loops: CDR1 MDHEN, CDR2 SYDVKM. The CDR3 is made up of 16 amino acids. In DNA, the CDR3 is TGTGCCAGCAGTTTATCCTTAACTCGGGGCCCCTACGAGCAGTACTTC. Protein: CASSLSLTRGPYEQYF.

This clonotype was detected many times. The CDR3 is CASSLVAFTTDTQYF. The CDR3 nucleotides are TGCGCCAGCAGCTTGGTCGCATTCACCACAGATACGCAGTATTTT. The rearrangement links TRBV5-1 to TRBJ2-3; D gene uncertain. The CDR3 contains 15 residues. The germline V gene has CDR1 SGHRS and CDR2 YFSETQ. The V and J ends lost 0 bases and 2 bases respectively, with 10 bases between them.

This clonotype was seen repeatedly, ten times or more. V is TRBV29-1 and J is TRBJ2-7, with TRBD1 matching 7 bases. Trimming removed 4 bases from V and 2 bases from J; junction bases left unmatched: 2. The CDR3 runs to 12 residues. Germline V gives CDR1 SQVTM, CDR2 ANQGSEA. Written as DNA, the CDR3 is TGCAGCGTTGTGGGACAGACCTACGAGCAGTACTTC. Amino acid sequence: CSVVGQTYEQYF.

This clonotype has ten or more counts. V usage is TRBV9 and J usage is TRBJ2-7; TRBD2 is a possible D gene (5 bases). Germline assignment: CDR1 SGDLS and CDR2 YYNGEE. The ends were cut back, 2 bases at V and 6 bases at J, with 18 bases in the middle. This CDR3 comprises 15 residues. CDR3 bases: TGTGCCAGCAGCGTTGGTCCAGCGGTTCCCGGCGAGCAGTACTTC. It translates to CASSVGPAVPGEQYF.

This clonotype has ten or more counts. This chain joins TRBV6-2 or TRBV6-3 and TRBJ2-7; 10 bases fit TRBD2. The V segment lost 5 bases and the J segment 2 bases; nucleotides outside the gene matches: 6. CDR1 is MNHEY, CDR2 SVGEGT, per germline. This CDR3 has 15 residues. The CDR3 protein is CASSPLAGVTYEQYF. Here the CDR3 DNA reads TGTGCCAGCAGTCCCCTAGCGGGAGTCACCTACGAGCAGTACTTC.

This clonotype was found a few times. The rearrangement joins TRBV12-3 or TRBV12-4 to TRBJ2-3, with 8 bases fitting TRBD1. This CDR3 has 16 amino acids. Germline trimming cut 7 bases from V and 2 bases from J; bases unmatched to any gene: 11. The DNA for the CDR3 is TGTGCCAGCACCCGCCGGACAGGGCAACTCACAGATACGCAGTATTTT. It encodes CASTRRTGQLTDTQYF.